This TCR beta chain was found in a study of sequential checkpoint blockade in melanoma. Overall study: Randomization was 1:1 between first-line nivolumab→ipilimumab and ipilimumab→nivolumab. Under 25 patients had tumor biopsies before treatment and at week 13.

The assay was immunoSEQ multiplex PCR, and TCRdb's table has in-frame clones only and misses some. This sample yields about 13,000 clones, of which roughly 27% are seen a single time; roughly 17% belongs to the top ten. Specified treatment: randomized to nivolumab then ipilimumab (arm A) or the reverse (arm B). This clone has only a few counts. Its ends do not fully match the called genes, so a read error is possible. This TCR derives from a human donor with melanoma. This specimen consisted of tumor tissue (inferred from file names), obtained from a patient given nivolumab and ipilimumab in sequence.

The CDR3 bases are TGTGCCATCAGTAGAGACGGCACCAATGAAAAACTGTTTTTT. It is translated as CAISRDGTNEKLFF. This chain uses TRBV6-8 with TRBJ1-4; no definite D call. The CDR3 extends over 14 amino acids. Germline V gene sequence: CDR1 MNHGY, CDR2 SAAAGT.